What follows is one TCR beta chain and its context. Enrolled during active infection, Seattle patients were then followed longitudinally. The data are from a study of blood T cell repertoires in COVID-19. Across the study: In each case, the material was cDNA or gDNA derived from T cells, B-cell-depleted T cells, or PBMCs.

Repertoires were generated with immunoSEQ multiplex PCR, while TCRdb's copy carries only in-frame clones and drops some. The table shows around 47,000 clones, with about 86% occurring only once. CDR1 is LGHDT, CDR2 YNNKEL, per germline (reference sequence). Trimming cost V 0 bases and J 3 bases, with 12 bases left between them. The CDR3 has 16 residues. The sample comprised peripheral blood. This receptor was taken from a man aged 40-50 years with COVID-19, enrolled during active disease. The chain couples TRBV3-1 (or the pseudogene TRBV3-2) to TRBJ2-1; TRBD2 is a possible D gene (6 bases). CDR3 in DNA: TGTGCCAGCAGCCAAGACGGTTCCGGGGGCTACAATGAGCAGTTCTTC. This gives the protein CASSQDGSGGYNEQFF.